These T cell receptor beta chains were read from a single sample in a study of cytomegalovirus exposure and HLA in healthy donors. Method: immunoSEQ multiplex PCR; TCRdb's copy keeps in-frame clones and lacks some. Its table lists about 200,000 clones. Sequenced sample: PBMCs. These TCRs come from a girl aged 2-9 years in good health and CMV-seropositive. CDR3s include the opening cysteine and the closing phenylalanine or tryptophan. The order of the fields is V gene, CDR3 protein.

>TRBV10-2
CASSESRGHPTKNEQFF
>TRBV27
CASSLSPLAGYPTDTQYF
>TRBV25-1
CASSEIGEQYF
>TRBV6-5
CASASPGTATEAFF
>TRBV11-2
CASREWGRGTDTQYF
>TRBV28
CASSHPPRTSGALSYEQYF
>TRBV28
CASSLVSGTGYEQYF
>TRBV11-2
CASSLAPRAGRNYEQYF
>TRBV5-4
CASSFRTSPDIQYF
>TRBV7-9
CASSLEAGTRDEQFF
>TRBV11-2
CASSRGQTYEQYF
>TRBV5-1
CASSLAGTRESDTQYF
>TRBV6-4
CASSEGSGPYNEQFF
>TRBV5-6
CASSFGTDSNQPQHF
>TRBV28
CASSSTPTGTSVADTQYF
>TRBV11-2
CASSLDPGASIAKNIQYF
>TRBV5-5
CASSLWQGNTGELFF
>TRBV30
CAWRVWADAEAFF
>TRBV4-2
CASSPRTSGRAGNEQFF
>TRBV28
CASSTPGQGSYEQYF
>TRBV21-1
CARMDRRSNQPQHF
>TRBV27
CASSSKYGETQYF
>TRBV5-6
CASSFLAGRDTDTQYF
>TRBV2
CASPEVGTGVYGYTF
>TRBV7-2
CASSPGLAAYEQYF
>TRBV6-1
CASSEMAGGFTGELFF
>TRBV5-1
CASSFTGTGGTDTQYF
>TRBV6-5
CASSYYGGQGDGYTF
>TRBV29-1
CSVGTATEAFF
>TRBV5-4
CASRSLRGQGESGEQFF
>TRBV2
CASGGLAGVVSYNEQFF
>TRBV28
CASSWGLAGVETQYF
>TRBV2
CASSEAEGQGAYEQYF
>TRBV6-6
CASSYSDRNSYGYTF
>TRBV5-8
CASSIRLAGGDEQFF
>TRBV27
CASSTGGQGRTNYGYTF
>TRBV30
CAWSPPGTSEDTQYF
>TRBV19
CASNHRGLSGELFF
>TRBV5-1
CASSNRTASLGADTQYF
>TRBV11-2
CASSLGAITEAFF
>TRBV11-2
CASSSVAGDEQYF
>TRBV29-1
CSVSGQGLFGYTF
>TRBV28
CASSPGGSRTEAFF
>TRBV6-1
CASSDPGQVLYEQYF